One and the same sample provided the 7 T cell receptor beta chains below, sequenced in a study of post-analysis software for immune sequencing data. Their recognized antigens are unknown. Researchers reported that TCR beta cDNA libraries carried unique molecular identifiers. Via MiXCR, TCRdb re-called the PCR reads, giving one row per CDR3 protein. The table has roughly 400,000 distinct CDR3 sequences, approximately 38% seen once; the top ten hold about 7.6%. Findings and caveats of the study: Elevated frequency relative to controls characterized 4 or 5 TRBV segments in patients, TRBV5-6, TRBV5-1 and TRBV20-1 among them.

Sequenced material: blood. The source of these receptors is a girl aged 2-10 years with multiple sclerosis.

This chain connects TRBV12-3 or TRBV12-4 to TRBJ2-5, with D perhaps TRBD1 (5 bases). V lost 7 bases, J lost 0 bases, and 9 bases lay in between. The CDR3 contains 13 residues. The CDR3 bases are TGTGCCAGCACCGTACAGGACCAAGAGACCCAGTACTTC. It encodes CASTVQDQETQYF.

This clonotype was detected a few times. The rearrangement joins TRBV20-1 to TRBJ2-3; D remains ambiguous. Trimming removed 6 bases at V and 0 bases at J, with 16 bases between. This CDR3 comprises 15 residues. The germline gives CDR1 DFQATT, CDR2 SNEGSKA (reference sequence). This CDR3 reads CSAIPSKWSTDTQYF. The DNA of the CDR3 is TGCAGTGCAATCCCTAGTAAATGGAGCACAGATACGCAGTATTTT.

J is TRBJ2-7 and V is TRBV20-1, with D possibly TRBD1 on 5 matching bases. The CDR3 has 14 residues. CDR1 and CDR2 (germline): DFQATT, SNEGSKA (reference sequence). V was cut by 0 bases and J by 0 bases, with 9 bases left in between. CDR3 amino acids: CSAREYDSSYEQYF. The CDR3 region has the DNA TGCAGTGCTAGAGAATATGACAGCTCCTACGAGCAGTACTTC.

The genes are TRBV20-1 and TRBJ1-1; the D is unclear. Per germline, CDR1 DFQATT and CDR2 SNEGSKA (reference sequence). V was cut by 2 bases and J by 4 bases, with 14 bases left in between. The CDR3 spans 14 residues. The CDR3 bases are TGCAGTGCTAGATCAGCCAGCGGGTTCACTGAAGCTTTCTTT. Amino acid sequence: CSARSASGFTEAFF.

This chain uses TRBV12-3 or TRBV12-4 with TRBJ1-6; a weak D match, TRBD1 (6 bases). The CDR3 totals 14 residues. Trimming cost V 5 bases and J 10 bases, with 15 bases left between them. The CDR3 loop is CASSTQGLGSPLHF. CDR3 DNA: TGTGCCAGCAGTACACAGGGTCTAGGATCACCCCTCCACTTT.

V is TRBV14 and J is TRBJ2-5; 8 bases fit TRBD2. Germline V gives CDR1 SGHDN, CDR2 FVKESK. This CDR3 region has 13 residues. After removal of 5 bases from V and 5 bases from J, the junction contained 4 bases not matched to a gene. This CDR3 is CASSMGLGETQYF. DNA of the CDR3: TGTGCCAGCAGCATGGGACTAGGGGAGACCCAGTACTTC.

A remark on this clonotype: At one boundary the junction diverges from the germline segment, which might be a read error. The chain has TRBV7-7 and TRBJ2-1; D possibly corresponds to TRBD2 (6 bases). Germline V gene sequence: CDR1 SSHAT, CDR2 FNYEAQ (reference sequence). This CDR3 contains 16 residues. The CDR3 DNA sequence: TGTGCTAGCAGCCCAAACCCGAGTAGCGGCTACAATGAGCAGTTCTTC. This translates into CASSPNPSSGYNEQFF.